This is a list of T cell receptor beta chains from one sample in a study of cytomegalovirus exposure and HLA in healthy donors. TCRdb's copy holds only in-frame clones and misses some; the assay was immunoSEQ multiplex PCR. The sample carries 150,000 to 200,000 clones, 84% recorded once. The sequenced sample consisted of PBMCs. The receptors derive from a man between 25 and 39 years old in good health and CMV-seropositive. Each CDR3 is given with its conserved first and last residue. The order of the fields is V gene, CDR3 protein.

>TRBV27
CASSIPGRPEAFF
>TRBV27
CASSLGLAGGSYNEQFF
>TRBV6-6
CASSGDWTNYGYTF
>TRBV28
CASSSGLRGDTEAFF
>TRBV5-1
CASSLAPQMLAGELFF
>TRBV7-9
CASSLTGGSGNTIYF
>TRBV5-6
CASSLAGSGRGETQYF
>TRBV5-8
CASSLVVGDGYTF
>TRBV28
CASTTDRQGLFF
>TRBV7-6
CASSLARGGMNTGELFF
>TRBV14
CASSYRTSPPETQYF
>TRBV6-5
CASREPTGIRTEAFF
>TRBV2
CASSEWLAGALKNIQYF
>TRBV25-1
CASSGRRGAADTQYF
>TRBV6-5
CASSPGQIYGYTF
>TRBV15
CATSMGGPYEQYF
>TRBV15
CATRLREAGDYGYTF
>TRBV7-6
CASSLGSSGANVLTF
>TRBV6-5
CASSQLAARDTQYF
>TRBV18
CASSPGTGRLANEKLFF
>TRBV7-2
CASSLRGSSTDTQYF
>TRBV6-4
CASSARGGADTQYF
>TRBV13
CASILSGRRYNEQFF
>TRBV29-1
CSVTGLVTDTQYF
>TRBV6-5
CASSIQVNYGYTF
>TRBV7-9
CASSPGSYEQYF
>TRBV19
CASSTMTSGRYEQYF
>TRBV29-1
CSVGSPSGELFF
>TRBV28
CASSLFLAGLETQYF
>TRBV5-6
CASSGTGMGYQETQYF
>TRBV6-1
CASTFSGGATYEQYF
>TRBV18
CASSPSQRGNDNEQFF
>TRBV30
CAWIGTPPGEARYGYTF
>TRBV28
CAIRKPSTDTQYF
>TRBV7-6
CATGRGDRGSGNTIYF
>TRBV18
CASSNSDIAAEQYF
>TRBV15
CATSRVKTIPPGNTIYF
>TRBV5-6
CASSQPTGFYGYTF